Below, 10 T cell receptor beta chains from the same sample are listed, as sequenced in a study of blood T cell repertoires in COVID-19. Sequencing was performed with immunoSEQ multiplex PCR; in TCRdb, only in-frame clones are kept and a portion is missing. The table includes around 150,000 clones, around 83% detected once. Sequenced input: peripheral blood. These receptors originate from a woman aged 45 to 65 in a cohort sampled during active or convalescent COVID-19.

J is TRBJ1-5 and V is TRBV2; TRBD1 matches at 9 bases. With V trimmed by 6 bases and J by 3 bases, 6 bases remained unmatched. This CDR3 has 15 amino acids. CDR1 is SNHLY, CDR2 FYNNEI, per germline. The CDR3 is CASSRQGVYNQPQHF. The CDR3 DNA sequence: TGTGCCAGCAGCAGACAGGGGGTCTACAATCAGCCCCAGCATTTT.

This clone has a single count. The rearrangement links TRBV3-1 (or the pseudogene TRBV3-2) to TRBJ2-1, with TRBD1 matching over 10 bases. J was trimmed by 3 bases and V by 3 bases; bases with no gene match: 5. Germline CDR1 LGHDT, CDR2 YNNKEL (reference sequence). CDR3 length: 16 residues. This CDR3 reads CASSHDRGQLYNEQFF. Here the CDR3 DNA reads TGTGCCAGCAGCCACGACAGGGGGCAACTCTACAATGAGCAGTTCTTC.

A remark on this clone: Its ends do not fully match the called genes, so a read error is possible. The chain employs TRBV7-7 and TRBJ2-1; weak D call: TRBD2 (6 bases). Germline CDR1 is SSHAT and CDR2 is FNYEAQ (reference sequence). The CDR3 runs to 12 residues. CDR3 in DNA: TGTGCTAGCAGCAGGGACTCCGGTGAGCAGTTCTTC. Protein product: CASSRDSGEQFF.

This chain joins TRBV24-1 and TRBJ1-5; no firm D call. Germline CDR1 is KGHDR and CDR2 is SFDVKD. V lost 4 bases, J lost 8 bases, and 14 bases lay in between. CDR3 length equals 14 residues. CDR3 nucleotides: TGTGCCACCAGTGAGGTCGGGAAGGGAAAGCCCCAGCATTTT. Its translation is CATSEVGKGKPQHF.

This clone was counted a few times. This chain links TRBV7-9 with TRBJ2-1; 11 bases are a match to TRBD2. CDR3 length equals 15 residues. Germline V gene sequence: CDR1 SEHNR, CDR2 FQNEAQ (reference sequence). The ends lost 5 bases at V and 8 bases at J; junction bases unmatched: 8. This chain's CDR3 is CASSLVAGGPDEQFF. Written as DNA, the CDR3 is TGTGCCAGCAGCCTGGTAGCGGGGGGGCCTGATGAGCAGTTCTTC.

This chain joins TRBV7-9 and TRBJ1-2, with a tentative D call TRBD1 (5 bases). CDR1 SEHNR and CDR2 FQNEAQ come from the germline V gene (reference sequence). Trimming took off 4 bases at V and 7 bases at J, with 10 bases between the two ends. The CDR3 has 12 residues. In DNA, the CDR3 is TGTGCCAGCAGCTCTCAGGGTTTTGGCTACACCTTC. This gives the protein CASSSQGFGYTF.

In this sample, this clone turned up a few times. The chain employs TRBV19 and TRBJ1-2; no firm D call. CDR1 is LNHDA, CDR2 SQIVND, per germline (reference sequence). V gave up 8 bases and J gave up 7 bases, with 14 bases separating them. CDR3 length: 12 residues. The CDR3 is CASLNLPGGYTF. In DNA form, the CDR3 reads TGTGCCAGTCTTAATTTACCGGGTGGCTACACCTTC.

This clone was counted between two and nine times. The V call is TRBV30, the J call TRBJ1-5; D uncertain. V was shortened by 0 bases and J by 9 bases, with 12 bases between the two germline ends. The germline gives CDR1 GTSNPN, CDR2 SVGIG (reference sequence). The CDR3 totals 13 residues. CDR3 protein: CAWSVDNRRPQHF. In nucleotides, the CDR3 is TGTGCCTGGAGTGTAGACAATAGACGGCCCCAGCATTTT.

This rearrangement joins TRBV5-1 to TRBJ2-2; 11 positions agree with TRBD1. The ends lost 1 base at V and 3 bases at J; junction bases unmatched: 11. Germline lookup yields CDR1 SGHRS and CDR2 YFSETQ. The CDR3 totals 19 residues. CDR3 sequence: CASSLSPRTGGTDTGELFF. As DNA, the CDR3 is TGCGCCAGCAGCTTGAGTCCTAGGACAGGGGGCACAGACACCGGGGAGCTGTTTTTT.

The chain combines TRBV4-2 with TRBJ2-5; the match to TRBD2 covers 10 bases. This CDR3 region has 15 residues. The ends lost 1 base at V and 1 base at J; junction bases unmatched: 0. CDR1 and CDR2 from the germline V gene are LGHNA and YNFKEQ. The CDR3 spells CASSQGTSGQETQYF. CDR3 in DNA: TGTGCCAGCAGCCAAGGGACTAGCGGCCAAGAGACCCAGTACTTC.